This TCR beta chain comes out of a study of response to subunit inactivated influenza vaccine. CDR1 is SGHAT, CDR2 FQDESV, per germline (reference sequence). The CDR3 sequence is 15 residues long. Losses at the gene ends were 1 base for V and 4 bases for J; bases not matched to a gene: 2. In regard to this clonotype: The antigen remains undetermined.

Broader study findings: With each seasonal influenza vaccination, the authors suggested, few new T cells are recruited.

TCRdb used MiXCR to reprocess the RT-PCR reads, holding one entry per CDR3 protein. In the table there are approximately 300,000 distinct CDR3 sequences, 22% of which are singletons. The specimen was PBMCs from blood, collected roughly 20 months after vaccination. The TCR sequence derives from a man in his fifties or sixties who received an inactivated influenza vaccine. The chain combines TRBV11-1 with TRBJ2-1; 9 bases fit TRBD2. This CDR3 is CASSLVLAGYNEQFF. The CDR3 bases are TGTGCCAGCAGCTTAGTACTAGCGGGTTACAATGAGCAGTTCTTC.